This T cell receptor (beta chain) was sequenced during a study of Ad26.COV2.S vaccination and SARS-CoV-2 variants. The assay was immunoSEQ multiplex PCR, and TCRdb's table has in-frame clones only and misses some. Of around 370,000 clones in the sample, about 91% were seen once. Germline CDR1 is SGHTA and CDR2 is FQGNSA. V was trimmed by 1 base and J by 5 bases, leaving 8 bases between them. This CDR3 has 13 residues. As for this clone: This CDR3 is also generated by other DNA sequences in the sample.

This rearrangement joins TRBV7-2 to TRBJ1-2; unclear D gene. The sequence came from a human donor who had recovered from COVID-19. The sample here was peripheral blood, taken after recovery from COVID-19. The CDR3 DNA follows: TGTGCCAGCAGCTTAGAGGGAGGGTATGGCTACACCTTC. It is translated as CASSLEGGYGYTF.